The source of this T cell receptor beta chain is a study of blood T cell repertoires in COVID-19 (dated by TCRdb to the early 2020s). In the study overall: Samples from collaborators originated in the United States, Italy and Spain and spanned both the acute and convalescent phases of COVID-19. The prospective study material was composed of cDNA or gDNA derived from T cells, B-cell-depleted T cells, or PBMCs. The sample metadata nearly always contained a de-identified subject ID, COVID-19 status, age in years and sex. Subjects who had been exposed to COVID-19, were actively infected with it, or had recovered from it provided the deeply sampled blood TCRbeta repertoires that made up the dataset. Samples came from the ongoing ImmuneRACE study (first 160 participants) plus 1,254 subjects from 6 global collaborators. HLA class I and class II types, where available, came from metadata supplied by the sample provider rather than from assay-based typing. A freely available public database, intended as a resource for researchers studying the immune response to SARS-CoV-2, is where the repertoires were released. Summary of the overall study and its limitations: How much clinical and demographic metadata was included differed by source and by participant, and the metadata was provided uncurated.

TCRbeta CDR3 regions were amplified from genomic DNA using the immunoSEQ Assay, a bias-controlled multiplex PCR. Turning to the authors' computational methods: The number of nucleated cells in each sample was estimated from the amplification of reference gene primers within the assay. To quantify the absolute abundance of each unique TCRbeta CDR3 rearrangement, sequence reads were collapsed and filtered. For each sample, productive Simpson clonality was calculated as the square root of Simpson's diversity index over productive rearrangements. TCRdb provides this immuneACCESS table in a form limited to in-frame rearrangements. Some clones are lacking; in checked studies, under half of them reflect an unresolved V gene, and why the rest are absent is not known. Clonal size and the V and J genes are those of that table, whereas D and trimming came from the DNA. The sample table records 130,000 or so clones; approximately 77% of these occur just once. The ten largest make up 6.5% to 9.5% of the sample.

Trimming takes 3 bases off V and 7 bases off J; junction bases not matched to a gene: 7. Based on the germline V gene (reference sequence), the CDR1 and CDR2 sequences are LNHDA and SQIVND. Inclusive of the bounding cysteine and phenylalanine, the CDR3 is 15 residues long. The entry retains the CDR3 DNA only, 45 bases that are in frame from base 1. Collaborating institutions collected whole blood in K2EDTA tubes following their own protocols. Collaborator samples were shipped for TCRbeta analysis as frozen whole blood, isolated PBMCs, or DNA extracted from either sample type. This clone was recorded once. It has no known antigen specificity. No much larger clonotype is one base removed from it; base qualities were not supplied. The sample contains more than one DNA sequence encoding this CDR3.

This clonotype was sampled from a human donor in a cohort sampled during active COVID-19. The chain joins TRBV19 to TRBJ1-5; 9 of the junction bases match TRBD1. Sequencing was done on a sample of peripheral blood. The DNA sequence is as follows: TGTGCCAGTAGTATCGAACAGGGGGCAGGCCAGCCCCAGCATTTT. This codes for CASSIEQGAGQPQHF.